The 9 T cell receptor beta chains reported below all come from one sample, sequenced in a study of metastatic and nonmetastatic thyroid tumors. TCRdb re-processed the PCR reads through MiXCR. Of some 38,000 clones in the sample, 19% were seen once. Prior to thyroid surgery, none of the patients had received any treatment. The sample was blood. The receptor set was obtained from a female donor with papillary thyroid cancer or a benign thyroid nodule (not recorded which). Some clones in this sample may be carry-over from other donors' samples.

This clone was detected a few times. The rearrangement links TRBV28 to TRBJ1-3; a possible D gene is TRBD1 (6 bases). The germline V and J ends were trimmed by 6 bases and 4 bases, with 19 bases remaining between them. CDR3 size: 16 residues. Germline V gene lookup returns CDR1 MDHEN and CDR2 SYDVKM. The CDR3 sequence is CASSIGPGAKGNTIYF. DNA of the CDR3: TGTGCCAGCAGCATTGGGCCAGGGGCTAAGGGAAACACCATATATTTT. The full variable domain, its missing parts supplied by reference TRBV28 and TRBJ1-3, is DVKVTQSSRYLVKRTGEKVFLECVQDMDHENMFWYRQDPGLGLRLIYFSYDVKMKEKGDIPEGYSVSREKKERFSLILESASTNQTSMYLCASSIGPGAKGNTIYFGEGSWLTVV.

The rearrangement links TRBV30 to TRBJ1-1; D unresolved. Deletions cut 2 bases from V and 3 bases from J, with 10 bases between. The germline V gene has CDR1 GTSNPN and CDR2 SVGIG (reference sequence). This CDR3 comprises 13 residues. In nucleotides, the CDR3 is TGTGCCTGGAGTCTGCAGAGGCACACTGAAGCTTTCTTT. Amino acid sequence: CAWSLQRHTEAFF.

Only one count was recorded for this clone. This may stem from a read error, because a much larger clone lies one nucleotide away. Within the sample, other DNA sequences also encode this same CDR3. The V call is TRBV5-4, the J call TRBJ2-6; D might be TRBD1 (8 bases). CDR1 and CDR2 (germline): SGHNT, YYREEE (reference sequence). CDR3 size: 14 residues. The CDR3 nucleotides read TGTGCCAGCAGCCAGGGGGCGGGGGCCAACGTACTGACTTTC. Amino acid sequence: CASSQGAGANVLTF. Variable domain in full (rest from reference TRBV5-4 and TRBJ2-6): ETGVTQSPTHLIKTRGQQVTLRCSSQSGHNTVSWYQQALGQGPQFIFQYYREEENGRGNFPPRFSGLQFPNYSSELNVNALELDDSALYLCASSQGAGANVLTFGAGSRLTVL.

There are a few counts of this clone. This CDR3 reads CASSYSRDSVEQFF. The CDR3 nucleotides read TGTGCCAGCAGTTACTCGCGGGATAGTGTTGAGCAGTTCTTC. V and J are TRBV6-2 or TRBV6-3 and TRBJ2-1; weak D call: TRBD2 (6 bases). The V end lost 0 bases, the J end lost 9 bases, and 12 bases lay between the germline ends. This CDR3 contains 14 residues. Germline values: CDR1 MNHEY, CDR2 SVGEGT.

Concerning this clone: This may be a read error: a much more frequent sequence differs by one nucleotide. This sample includes further DNA sequences coding for the same CDR3. The CDR3 sequence is CSARADLADGGDTQYF. CDR3 coding DNA: TGCAGTGCTAGAGCCGACCTAGCTGACGGGGGCGATACGCAGTACTTT. The J gene is TRBJ2-3, the V gene TRBV20-1; D tentatively fits TRBD1 or TRBD2 (6 bases each). This CDR3 spans 16 amino acids. In germline, CDR1 is DFQATT, CDR2 SNEGSKA (reference sequence).

This clone was detected ten times or more. V gene TRBV11-2 combines with J gene TRBJ2-1; 14 positions match TRBD2. This CDR3 is 17 amino acids long. V shed 0 bases, J shed 8 bases, and the junction held 6 bases outside the gene matches. Germline CDR1 and CDR2: SGHAT and FQNNGV. The chain's CDR3 is CASSLDRTSGRWYEQFF. CDR3 in DNA: TGTGCCAGCAGCTTAGACCGGACTAGCGGGAGGTGGTATGAGCAGTTCTTC.

Many counts were recorded for this clone. V usage is TRBV7-2 and J usage is TRBJ2-2; D gene unclear. The CDR3 consists of 13 residues. In germline, CDR1 is SGHTA, CDR2 FQGNSA. Trimming removed 5 bases at V and 3 bases at J, with 7 bases between. The CDR3 nucleotides read TGTGCCAGCAGCCGCGAGTACACCGGGGAGCTGTTTTTT. It translates to CASSREYTGELFF.

The chain links TRBV9 to TRBJ2-5; D is unclear. There are 15 residues in the CDR3. Trimming removed 0 bases at V and 4 bases at J, with 13 bases between. Germline V gives CDR1 SGDLS, CDR2 YYNGEE. CDR3 in DNA: TGTGCCAGCAGCGTAGTCGGAGAACCAAGAGAGACCCAGTACTTC. This codes for CASSVVGEPRETQYF. Full variable domain (missing parts from reference TRBV9 and TRBJ2-5): DSGVTQTPKHLITATGQRVTLRCSPRSGDLSVYWYQQSLDQGLQFLIQYYNGEERAKGNILERFSAQQFPDLHSELNLSSLELGDSALYFCASSVVGEPRETQYFGPGTRLLVL.

The V call is TRBV25-1, the J call TRBJ1-1, with 10 bases that match TRBD1. V lost 4 bases and J lost 4; bases outside the gene matches: 6. In germline, CDR1 is MGHDK, CDR2 SYGVNS. This CDR3 is 15 amino acids long. Written as DNA, the CDR3 is TGTGCCAGCAGTGGGATGGGACAGGGGTCCACTGAAGCTTTCTTT. Its protein is CASSGMGQGSTEAFF.